This T cell receptor beta chain is drawn from a study of a mutant IDH1 vaccine in newly diagnosed glioma (dated by TCRdb to the early 2020s). Notes on the research overall: Eight vaccinations were administered to patients in weeks 1, 3, 5, 7, 11, 15, 19 and 23, corresponding to visits V03 through V10. In the chemotherapy-containing groups, vaccination started alongside temozolomide cycles, whereas in patients who had radiotherapy alone it started 4-6 weeks after radiotherapy. Prior to enrollment, patients had been given standard therapy consisting of radiotherapy alone, temozolomide alone, or radiochemotherapy with temozolomide, with the combination given to most patients. Longitudinal TCRB deep sequencing was performed for about two dozen treated patients wherever samples were available for exploratory analyses. Six visits were used for peripheral blood collection: V03 (baseline), V05, V07, V10, V12 and V13. The approximately 32 treated patients were roughly 62% male and around 40% female, with a mean age of approximately 38 years. What the authors observed across the whole study: According to the authors, sample limitations meant that analyses of patient blood samples could not be reproduced. Immune responses induced by the vaccine were seen in roughly 95% of patients across multiple MHC alleles. Changes in the top peripheral T cell clonotypes picked up by TCRB sequencing did not appear to be linked to pseudoprogression. PBMC samples for TCRB deep sequencing were selected based on availability.

Between the V and J ends, shortened by 8 bases and 2 bases respectively, the junction contains 10 bases. CDR1 and CDR2 were assigned from the germline V gene as MNHNS and SASEGT. The CDR3 runs 12 amino acids, cysteine and phenylalanine included. Of the read, only the CDR3 DNA is kept; its 36 bases are in frame from base 1. The library was obtained by the immunoSEQ multiplex PCR assay. Rearranged TCR beta chain sequences were amplified with the hsTCRB Kit following the manufacturer's protocol. TCRB libraries were sequenced on an Illumina MiSeq. The published analysis was carried out like this. The kit vendor's proprietary platform handled demultiplexing, trimming and gene mapping. TCRdb stores this immuneACCESS table with in-frame sequences only. Part of the clones is absent; in the studies checked, under half of the shortfall reflects unresolved V genes, and no reason is known for the rest. V and J calls and clone size are as listed in that table; D and trimming were resolved from the DNA. Counted in this sample were about 82,000 clones; 85% of them appeared once. Clones ranked in the top ten supply approximately 2.3% of the sample.

The time point label of this sample denotes: week 23, last vaccination. Each vaccine dose, consisting of 300 ug of a 20-mer mutant IDH1 peptide in Montanide, was administered subcutaneously with topical imiquimod. Newly diagnosed WHO grade 3 or 4 IDH1-mutant astrocytomas showing loss of nuclear ATRX were present in the donors. The samples were drawn from NOA16, a multicentre, single-arm, open-label phase I trial in Germany that tested a mutant IDH1 peptide vaccine in humans for the first time. Genomic DNA for TCRB sequencing was extracted from EDTA blood using the DNeasy Blood and Tissue Kit. Comments on this clone: Its antigen is unknown. The record has no base qualities; no much larger clone is one base away.

The chain was built from TRBV6-1 and TRBJ2-7; the D gene is perhaps TRBD1, from 6 matching bases. This TCR derives from a young man with glioma. Some clones in this sample may be carry-over from other donors' samples. The input for sequencing was PBMCs, taken from a glioma patient whose treatment included an IDH1 peptide vaccine. The CDR3 protein sequence reads: CASLQGAYEQYF. In nucleotides, the sequence is TGTGCCAGCCTACAGGGAGCCTACGAGCAGTACTTC.